Presented here are 32 T cell receptor beta chains from one specimen sequenced in a study of PD-1 blockade in classical Hodgkin lymphoma (dated by TCRdb to 2020 to 2021). The time point label for this specimen denotes: cycle 4 day 1 (C4D1), after six to seven weeks of nivolumab. Every trial patient had relapsed following autologous stem cell transplantation, and prior brentuximab vedotin exposure was what differed among cohorts A, B and C. The method was the immunoSEQ multiplex PCR assay. In TCRdb, the immuneACCESS table is reduced to in-frame sequences with V and J assigned. These tables do not hold every clone; where another copy was compared, an unresolved V gene accounts for under half, and the others remain unexplained. In this sample the table shows roughly 42,000 clones, approximately 71% of which occur a single time. Over 2.5% of the sample goes to the ten largest clones. The sample consisted of peripheral blood mononuclear cells (PBMCs), taken before the fourth cycle of nivolumab. These receptors came from a human donor with classical Hodgkin lymphoma.

Here the CDR3 DNA reads TGTGCCTGGAGTGAGTCCGGGGTTGGAGAGCAGTACTTC. Residues: CAWSESGVGEQYF. The chain couples TRBV30 to TRBJ2-7; possible D gene TRBD2, 5 bases. This CDR3 is built from 13 residues. Trimming shortened V by 1 base and J by 7 bases, and 14 bases separated the two germline ends. Germline V lookup: CDR1 GTSNPN, CDR2 SVGIG (reference sequence).

The chain links TRBV9 to TRBJ1-4; tentative D call: TRBD1 (6 bases). Germline CDR1 SGDLS, CDR2 YYNGEE. The CDR3 covers 15 residues. V shed 1 base and J shed 8 bases, with 15 bases lying between them. The DNA for the CDR3 is TGTGCCAGCAGCGTAAAAACAGGGTTCTACGAAAAACTGTTTTTT. Its protein product is CASSVKTGFYEKLFF.

This chain links TRBV27 with TRBJ1-2; D might be TRBD1 (6 bases). The CDR3 extends over 17 amino acids. Trimming took 0 bases from V and 5 from J, leaving 19 bases between them. Germline V lookup: CDR1 MNHEY, CDR2 SMNVEV (reference sequence). CDR3 in amino acids: CASSLSPGATSLYGYTF. The CDR3 region has the DNA TGTGCCAGCAGTTTATCTCCGGGGGCTACATCCCTATATGGCTACACCTTC.

This chain uses TRBV10-3 with TRBJ2-2; no firm D call. V lost 0 bases and J lost 7, with 6 bases in between. Germline assignment: CDR1 ENHRY and CDR2 SYGVKD. CDR3 size: 13 residues. CDR3 in amino acids: CAISESWGGELFF. The CDR3 coding sequence is TGTGCCATCAGTGAGTCGTGGGGCGGGGAGCTGTTTTTT.

The chain links TRBV29-1 to TRBJ1-1, with D unresolved. The CDR3 has 10 amino acids. V lost 7 bases to trimming and J lost 1 base, with 4 bases between them. The V gene's germline CDR1 is SQVTM and CDR2 ANQGSEA. In DNA, the CDR3 is TGCAGCGGGGCGAACACTGAAGCTTTCTTT. Residues: CSGANTEAFF.

In its sample, this clone was seen a few times. The chain carries TRBV7-2 and TRBJ2-1; 9 positions agree with TRBD2. V gave up 3 bases and J gave up 7 bases; unmatched junction bases: 7. Germline assignment: CDR1 SGHTA and CDR2 FQGNSA. The CDR3 consists of 15 residues. The CDR3 coding sequence is TGTGCCAGCAGCTTTAGAACTAGCGGGTATAATGAGCAGTTCTTC. Translated: CASSFRTSGYNEQFF.

A few counts support this clone. The V call is TRBV4-3, the J call TRBJ1-6; no firm D call. Trimming took 4 bases from V and 9 from J, leaving 16 bases between them. The CDR3 length is 15 residues. Germline V gene sequence: CDR1 LGHNA, CDR2 YSLEER. In nucleotides, the CDR3 is TGCGCCAGCAGCCGTGCAGCTGAGATAATTTCACCCCTCCACTTT. Residues: CASSRAAEIISPLHF.

This clone showed up just a few times. The chain links TRBV13 to TRBJ1-2; D not certain. This CDR3 comprises 15 residues. CDR1 and CDR2 from the germline V gene are PRHDT and FYEKMQ (reference sequence). V was shortened by 3 bases and J by 6 bases, with 17 bases between the two germline ends. DNA for the CDR3: TGTGCCAGCAGCTTGGTGGGAGAGCAGGTTGATGGCTACACCTTC. It codes for CASSLVGEQVDGYTF.

The chain uses TRBV27 and TRBJ2-7; possibly TRBD1 for D (6 bases). Germline V gene data show CDR1 as MNHEY and CDR2 as SMNVEV (reference sequence). There are 14 residues in the CDR3. With 1 base removed from V and 3 bases from J, the gap between germline ends came to 10 bases. This CDR3 reads CASSLLGAGYEQYF. Written as DNA, the CDR3 is TGTGCCAGCAGTTTATTGGGGGCGGGCTACGAGCAGTACTTC.

V usage is TRBV7-8 and J usage is TRBJ1-2; 7 nucleotides line up with TRBD1. Trimming took 5 bases from V and 8 from J; bases not matched to a gene: 5. The V gene's germline CDR1 is SGHVS and CDR2 FQNEAQ. The CDR3 consists of 12 residues. In DNA, the CDR3 is TGTGCCAGCAGCCCCGACAGGGAAGGCTACACCTTC. It yields the protein CASSPDREGYTF.

This clone occurred once. The chain is built from TRBV15 and TRBJ2-3, with 7 bases identical to TRBD2. This CDR3 has 15 residues. The V and J ends lost 5 bases and 4 bases, in that order; junction bases with no gene match: 9. Germline loops: CDR1 LNHNV, CDR2 YYDKDF (reference sequence). CDR3 sequence reads: CATSRTWTSADTQYF. The CDR3 DNA reads as TGTGCCACCAGCCGCACCTGGACTAGTGCAGATACGCAGTATTTT.

The CDR3 loop reads CASSQAGNTEAFF. The CDR3, as DNA: TGCGCCAGCAGCCAAGCGGGGAACACTGAAGCTTTCTTT. The V call is TRBV4-1, the J call TRBJ1-1; the D is unclear. From germline, CDR1 is MGHRA and CDR2 YSYEKL. Deletions cut 1 base from V and 1 base from J, with 4 bases between. CDR3 size: 13 residues.

This clone occurred once. The chain is built from TRBV27 and TRBJ2-7; unclear D gene. V lost 4 bases to trimming and J lost 3 bases, with 4 bases between them. Germline loops: CDR1 MNHEY, CDR2 SMNVEV (reference sequence). The CDR3 is made up of 11 amino acids. The CDR3 region has the DNA TGTGCCAGCAGTTCCGTCTACGAGCAGTACTTC. Protein product: CASSSVYEQYF.

V gene TRBV5-1 combines with J gene TRBJ2-7; the D call may be TRBD1 or TRBD2 (6 bases each). Germline lookup yields CDR1 SGHRS and CDR2 YFSETQ. The V and J ends lost 0 bases and 1 base respectively, with 14 bases between them. This CDR3 has 16 amino acids. CDR3 protein: CASSLGGTLPSYEQYF. DNA of the CDR3: TGCGCCAGCAGCTTGGGCGGGACACTTCCTTCCTACGAGCAGTACTTC. Based on the CDR3 plus reference TRBV5-1 and TRBJ2-7, the full variable domain is KAGVTQTPRYLIKTRGQQVTLSCSPISGHRSVSWYQQTPGQGLQFLFEYFSETQRNKGNFPGRFSGRQFSNSRSEMNVSTLELGDSALYLCASSLGGTLPSYEQYFGPGTRLTVT.

A few counts support this clone. The chain uses TRBV6-6 and TRBJ2-5, with a tentative D call TRBD2 (6 bases). Trimming shortened V by 11 bases and J by 1 base, and 20 bases separated the two germline ends. The CDR3 runs to 15 residues. Per germline, CDR1 MNHNY and CDR2 SVGAGI (reference sequence). CDR3 DNA sequence: TGTGCCGTAAAGCCACCTAGCGTACGCCAAGAGACCCAGTACTTC. It yields the protein CAVKPPSVRQETQYF.

The chain joins TRBV7-9 to TRBJ1-1; tentatively, D is TRBD1 (6 bases). CDR1 SEHNR and CDR2 FQNEAQ come from the germline V gene (reference sequence). V was trimmed by 0 bases and J by 5 bases, leaving 13 bases between them. CDR3 length equals 15 residues. The CDR3 DNA is TGTGCCAGCAGCTTAGCGGGGGGCGCGGGTACTGAAGCTTTCTTT. Amino acid sequence: CASSLAGGAGTEAFF.

V is TRBV7-3 and J is TRBJ2-2; D unresolved. The CDR3 extends over 17 amino acids. CDR1 and CDR2 (germline): SGHTA, FQGTGA. Deletions cut 2 bases from V and 2 bases from J, with 15 bases between. CDR3 loop: CASSLGVGLPNTGELFF. CDR3 bases: TGTGCCAGCAGCTTAGGGGTAGGGCTCCCCAACACCGGGGAGCTGTTTTTT.

The rearrangement uses TRBV6-6 and TRBJ1-1; TRBD1 agrees at 7 bases. V lost 0 bases, J lost 5 bases, and 6 bases stayed unmatched. CDR1 is MNHNY, CDR2 SVGAGI, per germline (reference sequence). The CDR3 extends over 15 amino acids. The CDR3 bases are TGTGCCAGCAGTTACTCGAAGGGGGCTTGGACTGAAGCTTTCTTT. Translating it yields CASSYSKGAWTEAFF.

This chain uses TRBV7-8 with TRBJ2-5; no reliable D call. Deletions cut 7 bases from V and 0 bases from J, with 6 bases between. CDR3 length: 12 residues. CDR1 is SGHVS and CDR2 is FQNEAQ in the germline V gene. The CDR3 sequence: CASNTDQETQYF. For the CDR3, the DNA is TGTGCCAGCAACACCGACCAAGAGACCCAGTACTTC.

The chain is built from TRBV28 and TRBJ2-2, with D uncertain. The V end was cut by 3 bases, the J end by 2 bases, with 10 bases between. CDR1 and CDR2 from the germline V gene are MDHEN and SYDVKM. CDR3 length: 15 amino acids. CDR3: CASSFAQDNTGELFF. The CDR3 DNA is TGTGCCAGCAGTTTTGCCCAGGACAACACCGGGGAGCTGTTTTTT.

This clone was recorded many times. This chain links TRBV9 with TRBJ2-7; 9 positions match TRBD1. With V trimmed by 0 bases and J by 5 bases, 6 bases remained unmatched. Looked up from germline, CDR1 is SGDLS and CDR2 is YYNGEE. The CDR3 has 15 amino acids. CDR3 nucleotide sequence: TGTGCCAGCAGCGTAGGACAGGGGGGGATACACGAGCAGTACTTC. It encodes CASSVGQGGIHEQYF.

The chain uses TRBV4-1 and TRBJ2-7, with 7 bases aligning to TRBD2. CDR3 length: 15 amino acids. The trim removed 4 bases at V and 2 bases at J, leaving 8 bases unmatched. The germline gives CDR1 MGHRA, CDR2 YSYEKL. Here the CDR3 reads CASSPTGEGAYEQYF. The CDR3, as DNA: TGCGCCAGCAGCCCGACGGGGGAGGGCGCCTACGAGCAGTACTTC.

The chain employs TRBV19 and TRBJ1-1; weak D call: TRBD1 (5 bases). The CDR3 extends over 16 amino acids. Germline assignment: CDR1 LNHDA and CDR2 SQIVND (reference sequence). Trimming removed 1 base at V and 0 bases at J, with 12 bases between. This chain's CDR3 is CASSIVWTNLNTEAFF. The CDR3 nucleotides read TGTGCCAGTAGTATAGTATGGACAAATTTGAACACTGAAGCTTTCTTT.

The genes are TRBV19 and TRBJ1-5; 10 nucleotides align to TRBD1. V lost 5 bases, J lost 5 bases, and 6 bases stayed unmatched. This CDR3 has 15 residues. Per the germline V gene, CDR1 is LNHDA and CDR2 is SQIVND (reference sequence). CDR3 bases: TGTGCCAGTAGTCCGACAGGGGGCGGGCATCAGCCCCAGCATTTT. This codes for CASSPTGGGHQPQHF.

This clone appeared a single time. The rearrangement links TRBV11-2 to TRBJ2-1; 10 bases line up with TRBD1. V dropped 5 bases and J dropped 4; count of bases not matched to a gene: 5. This CDR3 has 15 amino acids. Germline CDR1 and CDR2: SGHAT and FQNNGV. The CDR3 loop reads CASSGGGQGYNEQFF. The CDR3 DNA sequence: TGTGCCAGCAGCGGAGGGGGACAGGGGTACAATGAGCAGTTCTTC.

This clone was observed a single time. This chain joins TRBV5-1 and TRBJ1-2; a weak D match, TRBD1 (5 bases). Trimming pared 0 bases from V and 5 bases from J, leaving 8 bases between. The CDR3 spans 13 residues. Germline V CDR1 and CDR2: SGHRS, YFSETQ. The CDR3 sequence is CASSLAEGYGYTF. DNA for the CDR3: TGCGCCAGCAGCTTGGCCGAGGGGTATGGCTACACCTTC.

This chain joins TRBV6-5 and TRBJ1-1, with D maybe TRBD1 (6 bases). V was shortened by 2 bases and J by 4 bases, with 14 bases between the two germline ends. The CDR3 extends over 15 amino acids. Germline V gene lookup returns CDR1 MNHEY and CDR2 SVGAGI. The CDR3 spells CASSYPREGGTEAFF. The CDR3, as DNA: TGTGCCAGCAGTTACCCACGGGAGGGGGGCACTGAAGCTTTCTTT.

The J gene is TRBJ1-1, the V gene TRBV2; maybe TRBD1 (6 bases). The ends were cut back, 7 bases at V and 7 bases at J, with 16 bases in the middle. This CDR3 has 13 residues. Per the germline V gene, CDR1 is SNHLY and CDR2 is FYNNEI. DNA of the CDR3: TGTGCCAGCATCGCATGGGGGCAGAGTGAAGCTTTCTTT. Residues: CASIAWGQSEAFF.

The J gene is TRBJ2-1, the V gene TRBV7-9; D not certain. Germline lookup yields CDR1 SEHNR and CDR2 FQNEAQ (reference sequence). V lost 0 bases to trimming and J lost 4 bases, with 7 bases between them. This CDR3 is 14 amino acids long. The CDR3 reads CASSLAHPYNEQFF. CDR3 nucleotide sequence: TGTGCCAGCAGCTTAGCGCACCCTTACAATGAGCAGTTCTTC. Supplemented by reference TRBV7-9 and TRBJ2-1, the full variable domain reads DTGVSQNPRHKITKRGQNVTFRCDPISEHNRLYWYRQTLGQGPEFLTYFQNEAQLEKSRLLSDRFSAERPKGSFSTLEIQRTEQGDSAMYLCASSLAHPYNEQFFGPGTRLTVL.

This clone came up a few times. The chain carries TRBV30 and TRBJ1-2; the D gene is possibly TRBD1 (5 bases). Trimming stripped 2 bases from V and 8 bases from J, with 12 bases between. The germline CDR1 and CDR2 sequences are GTSNPN and SVGIG (reference sequence). This CDR3 is 12 amino acids long. The CDR3 is CAWSWGDGGYTF. The CDR3, as DNA: TGTGCCTGGAGTTGGGGGGATGGAGGCTACACCTTC.

This clone has a handful of counts. The chain carries TRBV7-9 and TRBJ2-3; 14 bases match TRBD2. The trim removed 10 bases at V and 6 bases at J, leaving 12 bases unmatched. This CDR3 region has 16 residues. Germline V gene data show CDR1 as SEHNR and CDR2 as FQNEAQ (reference sequence). The CDR3 loop is CATSSTSGGARDTQYF. Written as DNA, the CDR3 is TGTGCCACCTCCTCGACTAGCGGGGGGGCCCGGGATACGCAGTATTTT.

The genes are TRBV4-2 and TRBJ1-1; perhaps TRBD1 as D (6 bases). Trimming took off 6 bases at V and 6 bases at J, with 11 bases between the two ends. The germline V gene encodes CDR1 LGHNA and CDR2 YNFKEQ. The CDR3 is 12 residues long. DNA of the CDR3: TGTGCCAGCAGTCCAGGGGATGCTGAAGCTTTCTTT. It codes for CASSPGDAEAFF.